The 16 T cell receptor beta chains below were found in one sample sequenced in a study of monozygotic twins with inflammatory bowel disease. TCRdb re-called the 5' RACE reads; one entry per CDR3 protein, DNA not given. This sample lists some 400,000 distinct CDR3 sequences; its ten largest clones have 2% to 2.5%. Sample: blood. The receptors here all came from a human donor with ulcerative colitis or Crohn's disease, or a healthy co-twin of an affected twin (not recorded which).

The rearrangement uses TRBV2 and TRBJ2-2; TCRdb's assignment of TRBD1 cannot be checked, as there is no DNA. Germline V gene sequence: CDR1 SNHLY, CDR2 FYNNEI. There are 14 residues in the CDR3. CDR3 sequence: CASTLQGITGELFF.

The rearrangement joins TRBV5-1 to TRBJ2-4. Germline V lookup: CDR1 SGHRS, CDR2 YFSETQ. The CDR3 length is 16 residues. The CDR3 sequence is CASSLEPAVAKNIQYF.

The chain is built from TRBV20-1 and TRBJ2-4; the TRBD1 assignment by TCRdb is unverifiable without DNA. Germline V gene lookup returns CDR1 DFQATT and CDR2 SNEGSKA (reference sequence). The length of the CDR3 is 15 residues. The CDR3 reads CSVPAPASAKNIQYF.

The chain recombines TRBV12-3 or TRBV12-4 with TRBJ2-1; the TRBD2 assignment by TCRdb is unverifiable without DNA. The CDR3 covers 13 residues. CDR3 residues: CASGLAGVPEQFF.

The J gene is TRBJ2-1, the V gene TRBV20-1; the D call of TRBD2 rests on TCRdb alone, since no DNA is present to check it. Germline CDR1 reads DFQATT; CDR2 reads SNEGSKA (reference sequence). This CDR3 has 15 amino acids. The CDR3 sequence is CSAPRTGPSLNEQFF.

The chain combines TRBV19 with TRBJ1-2; TCRdb lists TRBD1, though no DNA is available to test this call. In germline, CDR1 is LNHDA, CDR2 SQIVND (reference sequence). This CDR3 has 16 residues. The CDR3 loop reads CASSLDADRVADGYTF.

The gene calls are TRBV20-1 and TRBJ2-5; TCRdb calls TRBD1, which cannot be checked without DNA. From germline, CDR1 is DFQATT and CDR2 SNEGSKA (reference sequence). CDR3 length: 14 amino acids. The CDR3 here is CSASNGVGGETQYF.

The genes are TRBV7-2 and TRBJ2-2; no DNA is available, so the TRBD2 call from TCRdb remains unchecked. Germline CDR1 is SGHTA and CDR2 is FQGNSA. The CDR3 is made up of 17 amino acids. The CDR3 sequence: CASSPRTSGVSSGELFF.

J is TRBJ2-3 and V is TRBV7-2; TCRdb outputs TRBD2, but without DNA this stays unchecked. CDR1 SGHTA and CDR2 FQGNSA come from the germline V gene. This CDR3 is built from 15 residues. CDR3 region: CASNIAGGPRDTQYF.

This chain connects TRBV11-2 to TRBJ2-2; TCRdb names TRBD1, which stays unverified in the absence of DNA. This CDR3 has 16 residues. Germline-derived CDR1 and CDR2 are SGHAT and FQNNGV. The CDR3 sequence: CASSYLGADDTGELFF.

The chain uses TRBV7-2 and TRBJ2-5; with no DNA, the TCRdb D assignment of TRBD1 cannot be verified. Germline V CDR1 and CDR2: SGHTA, FQGNSA. CDR3 length: 13 amino acids. CDR3 amino acids: CASSLDRGGTQYF.

V usage is TRBV20-1 and J usage is TRBJ1-1; the D gene TCRdb calls, TRBD1, cannot be checked with no DNA. CDR3 length: 11 residues. The germline CDR1 and CDR2 sequences are DFQATT and SNEGSKA (reference sequence). The CDR3 is CSARGDREAFF.

V and J are TRBV25-1 and TRBJ2-2. The CDR3 extends over 17 amino acids. The germline CDR1 and CDR2 sequences are MGHDK and SYGVNS. The CDR3: CASSESEGSDYTGELFF.

The chain uses TRBV7-9 and TRBJ2-1; TCRdb outputs TRBD1, but without DNA this stays unchecked. The CDR3 length is 14 residues. The germline CDR1 and CDR2 sequences are SEHNR and FQNEAQ (reference sequence). The CDR3 protein is CASSLGGVVAEQFF. Using reference TRBV7-9 and TRBJ2-1 for the parts outside the CDR3, the full variable domain is DTGVSQNPRHKITKRGQNVTFRCDPISEHNRLYWYRQTLGQGPEFLTYFQNEAQLEKSRLLSDRFSAERPKGSFSTLEIQRTEQGDSAMYLCASSLGGVVAEQFFGPGTRLTVL.

This CDR3 reads CASSLYGSGNNEQFF. The gene calls are TRBV12-3 or TRBV12-4 and TRBJ2-1. The CDR3 runs to 15 residues.

V usage is TRBV12-3 or TRBV12-4 and J usage is TRBJ2-1; the TCRdb call, TRBD2, lacks DNA for checking. The CDR3 is made up of 16 amino acids. CDR3 region: CASSLRLAGGNNEQFF.